The 8 T cell receptor beta chains below were found in one sample sequenced in a study of OX40 agonist ivuxolimab in advanced cancers. The method was immunoSEQ multiplex PCR; TCRdb's version includes in-frame clones alone and lacks a portion of them. The sample shows some 42,000 clones, approximately 86% of them seen only once. This material consisted of CD4+ or CD8+ T cells sorted from blood, taken in a trial of the OX40 agonist ivuxolimab. The receptors were sampled from an adult with an advanced solid tumor such as melanoma, head and neck, liver or kidney cancer.

V gene TRBV7-2 combines with J gene TRBJ2-1, with 8 bases aligning to TRBD1. This CDR3 is built from 15 residues. The ends lost 5 bases at V and 3 bases at J; junction bases unmatched: 6. CDR1 and CDR2 from the germline V gene are SGHTA and FQGNSA. DNA of the CDR3: TGTGCCAGCAGCCCCTGGACAGGGAACTACAATGAGCAGTTCTTC. It yields the protein CASSPWTGNYNEQFF.

The V and J genes are TRBV27 and TRBJ2-2; D is undetermined. The CDR3 runs to 11 residues. From germline, CDR1 is MNHEY and CDR2 SMNVEV (reference sequence). The V end lost 3 bases, the J end lost 10 bases, and 6 bases lay between the germline ends. The CDR3: CASSFGVELFF. Here the CDR3 DNA reads TGTGCCAGCAGTTTTGGGGTGGAGCTGTTTTTT.

J is TRBJ1-1 and V is TRBV29-1, with 7 bases lining up with TRBD1. The V gene's germline CDR1 is SQVTM and CDR2 ANQGSEA. After removal of 7 bases from V and 4 bases from J, the junction contained 15 bases not matched to a gene. The CDR3 contains 15 residues. The CDR3 bases are TGCAGCGCTGCCACAGGGGTCAACATAGGCACTGAAGCTTTCTTT. Translating gives CSAATGVNIGTEAFF.

V and J are TRBV2 and TRBJ2-7, with no clear D. CDR3 size: 14 residues. From germline, CDR1 is SNHLY and CDR2 FYNNEI. V was shortened by 4 bases and J by 1 base, with 11 bases between the two germline ends. The CDR3 spells CASSVYGGSYEQYV. The DNA of the CDR3 is TGTGCCAGCAGTGTCTACGGCGGATCCTACGAGCAGTACGTC.

This clone was observed a single time. V and J are TRBV9 and TRBJ2-1; D remains ambiguous. The germline V and J ends were trimmed by 4 bases and 8 bases, with 16 bases remaining between them. This CDR3 has 14 residues. Germline V CDR1 and CDR2: SGDLS, YYNGEE. The CDR3 DNA is TGTGCCAGCAGCCCAGACGCCGCAGTCGATGAGCAGTTCTTC. Its translation is CASSPDAAVDEQFF.

V is TRBV30 and J is TRBJ1-3; D is ambiguous. This CDR3 has 14 residues. With 4 bases removed from V and 0 bases from J, the gap between germline ends came to 10 bases. Germline V CDR1 and CDR2: GTSNPN, SVGIG (reference sequence). CDR3 nucleotide sequence: TGTGCCTGGACCCTTAGAAGCTCTGGAAACACCATATATTTT. Residues: CAWTLRSSGNTIYF.

The chain uses TRBV18 and TRBJ2-1; D gene ambiguous. The V gene's germline CDR1 is KGHSH and CDR2 LQKENI. V was shortened by 2 bases and J by 9 bases, with 8 bases between the two germline ends. The CDR3 totals 12 residues. In nucleotides, the CDR3 is TGTGCCAGCTCACCAGTTGTTCCTGAGCAGTTCTTC. As protein: CASSPVVPEQFF.

The J gene is TRBJ2-2, the V gene TRBV4-3, with D tentatively TRBD2 (7 bases). This CDR3 spans 16 amino acids. Per germline, CDR1 LGHNA and CDR2 YSLEER. Trimming shortened V by 4 bases and J by 4 bases, and 16 bases separated the two germline ends. CDR3 in amino acids: CASSLYAGARTGELFF. The CDR3 region has the DNA TGCGCCAGCAGCCTCTATGCGGGGGCTCGCACCGGGGAGCTGTTTTTT.